The entry below describes one TCR beta chain. The antigen remains unidentified. This sample stems from a study of T cell responses to AZD1222 COVID-19 vaccine. Overall study findings and caveats: White British ancestry dominated among donors, who included more females, and clonal diversity was possibly underestimated. CD4 TCRs associated with vaccination spanned spike, dominating at 160-218 and 743-854.

J was trimmed by 7 bases and V by 6 bases; bases with no gene match: 8. Germline CDR1 reads MGHDK; CDR2 reads SYGVNS. The CDR3 has 13 residues. Only in-frame clones appear in the TCRdb table, and some are missing; sequencing was by immunoSEQ multiplex PCR. Among some 110,000 clones listed, around 94% were seen once. V usage is TRBV25-1 and J usage is TRBJ1-1; 7 nucleotides line up with TRBD1. The sequencing used peripheral blood, collected on day 0 of AZD1222 vaccination. The source is an adult in good health. The CDR3 loop reads CASSMIGQDEAFF. CDR3 nucleotide sequence: TGTGCCAGCAGCATGATTGGACAGGATGAAGCTTTCTTT.